This T cell receptor beta chain came from a study of T cells in Graves' hyperthyroidism and ophthalmopathy. TCR beta CDR3 regions were amplified from RNA. TCR CDR3 regions were first amplified by RT-PCR with HTBI primers. TCRdb reprocessed the multiplex PCR reads via MiXCR and lists one record per CDR3 protein. The table includes over 700,000 distinct CDR3 sequences, over 35% detected once. About this clonotype itself: Its antigen is not known.

The CDR3 is made up of 13 amino acids. Trimming shortened V by 11 bases and J by 5 bases, and 18 bases separated the two germline ends. Germline V lookup: CDR1 SGHTA, CDR2 FQGNSA. Recently diagnosed hyperthyroidism of less than 2 months' duration affected patients aged 18 to 65. Criteria for exclusion of patients were uncontrolled infection, other autoimmune disease, pregnancy or lactation. Used for diagnoses were clinical symptoms, serum thyroxine and TRAb, thyroid ultrasound and orbital computed tomography. The study, taken as a whole, reports: Researchers report that a 13 V-J model separated ophthalmopathy from stable hyperthyroidism.

The sequenced material came from blood. This rearrangement joins TRBV7-2 to TRBJ2-5; tentatively, D is TRBD2 (8 bases). The sequence came from a man younger than 35 with Graves' hyperthyroidism. DNA for the CDR3: TGTGCCCGCCCGGGAGGGGGCGGGGAGACCCAGTACTTC. The encoded protein is CARPGGGGETQYF.